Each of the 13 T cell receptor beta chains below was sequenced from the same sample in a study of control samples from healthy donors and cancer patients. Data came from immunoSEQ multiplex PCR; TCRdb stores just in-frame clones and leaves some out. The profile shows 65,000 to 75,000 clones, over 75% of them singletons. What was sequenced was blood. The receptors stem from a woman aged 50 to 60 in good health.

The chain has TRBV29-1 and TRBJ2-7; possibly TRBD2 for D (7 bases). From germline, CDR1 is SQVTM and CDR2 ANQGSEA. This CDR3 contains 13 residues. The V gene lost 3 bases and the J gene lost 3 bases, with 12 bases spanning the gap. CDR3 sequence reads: CSVDAGASYEQYF. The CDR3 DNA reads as TGCAGCGTTGATGCGGGGGCGAGCTACGAGCAGTACTTC.

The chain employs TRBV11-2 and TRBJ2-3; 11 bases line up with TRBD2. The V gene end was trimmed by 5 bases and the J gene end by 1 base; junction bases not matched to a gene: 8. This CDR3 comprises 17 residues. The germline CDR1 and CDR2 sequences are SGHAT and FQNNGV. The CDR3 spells CASSRTLLAGGTDTQYF. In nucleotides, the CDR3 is TGTGCCAGCAGCCGAACTCTACTAGCGGGAGGCACAGATACGCAGTATTTT.

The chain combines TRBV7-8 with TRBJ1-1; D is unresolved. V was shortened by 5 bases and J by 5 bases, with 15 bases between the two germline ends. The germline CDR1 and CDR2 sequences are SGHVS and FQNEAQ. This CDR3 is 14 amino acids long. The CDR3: CASSPIGVGTEAFF. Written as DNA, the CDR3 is TGTGCCAGCAGCCCGATCGGGGTCGGGACTGAAGCTTTCTTT.

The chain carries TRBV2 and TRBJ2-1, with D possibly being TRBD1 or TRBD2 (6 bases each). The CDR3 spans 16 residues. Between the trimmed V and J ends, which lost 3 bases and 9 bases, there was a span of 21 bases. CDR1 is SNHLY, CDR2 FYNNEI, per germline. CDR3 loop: CASSEFMEGGRSEQFF. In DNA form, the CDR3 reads TGTGCCAGCAGTGAGTTCATGGAAGGGGGGAGGTCTGAGCAGTTCTTC. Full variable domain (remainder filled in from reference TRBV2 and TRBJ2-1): EPEVTQTPSHQVTQMGQEVILRCVPISNHLYFYWYRQILGQKVEFLVSFYNNEISEKSEIFDDQFSVERPDGSNFTLKIRSTKLEDSAMYFCASSEFMEGGRSEQFFGPGTRLTVL.

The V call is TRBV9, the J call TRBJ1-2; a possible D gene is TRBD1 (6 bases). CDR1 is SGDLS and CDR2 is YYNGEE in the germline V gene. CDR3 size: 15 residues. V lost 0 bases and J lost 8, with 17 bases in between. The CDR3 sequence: CASSVDGGAGRGYTF. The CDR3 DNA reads TGTGCCAGCAGCGTAGATGGGGGGGCGGGTCGCGGCTACACCTTC.

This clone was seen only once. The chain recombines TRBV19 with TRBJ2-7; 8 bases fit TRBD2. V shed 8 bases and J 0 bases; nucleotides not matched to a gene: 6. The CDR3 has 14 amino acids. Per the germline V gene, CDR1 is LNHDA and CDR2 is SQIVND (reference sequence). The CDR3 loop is CASAQGLASYEQYF. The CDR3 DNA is TGTGCCAGTGCGCAAGGACTAGCCTCCTACGAGCAGTACTTC.

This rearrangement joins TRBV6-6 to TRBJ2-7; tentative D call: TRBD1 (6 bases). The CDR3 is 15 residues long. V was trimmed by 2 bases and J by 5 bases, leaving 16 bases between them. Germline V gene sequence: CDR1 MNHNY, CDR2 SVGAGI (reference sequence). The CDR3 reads CASSYPDRTPDEQYF. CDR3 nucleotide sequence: TGTGCCAGCAGTTACCCCGACAGGACGCCCGACGAGCAGTACTTC.

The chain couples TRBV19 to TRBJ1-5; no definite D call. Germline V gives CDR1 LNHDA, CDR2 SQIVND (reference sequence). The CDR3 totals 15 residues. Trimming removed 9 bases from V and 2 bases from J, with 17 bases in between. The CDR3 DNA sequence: TGTGCCAGCACAGTGGAGGGTCCTGGCAATCAGCCCCAGCATTTT. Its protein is CASTVEGPGNQPQHF.

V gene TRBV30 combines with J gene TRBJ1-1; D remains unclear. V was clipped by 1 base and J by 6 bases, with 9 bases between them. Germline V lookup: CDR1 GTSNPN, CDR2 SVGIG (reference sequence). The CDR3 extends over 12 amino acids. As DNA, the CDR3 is TGTGCCTGGAGTGGGAGGCGGTCTGAAGCTTTCTTT. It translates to CAWSGRRSEAFF.

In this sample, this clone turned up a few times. This CDR3 reads CASRDRGGNTIYF. CDR3 sequence (DNA): TGTGCCAGCAGGGACAGGGGAGGGAACACCATATATTTT. The J gene is TRBJ1-3, the V gene TRBV2; 9 nucleotides agree with TRBD1. This CDR3 is 13 amino acids long. The germline V gene has CDR1 SNHLY and CDR2 FYNNEI. With 6 bases clipped from V and 7 bases from J, the junction kept 4 bases outside the gene matches.

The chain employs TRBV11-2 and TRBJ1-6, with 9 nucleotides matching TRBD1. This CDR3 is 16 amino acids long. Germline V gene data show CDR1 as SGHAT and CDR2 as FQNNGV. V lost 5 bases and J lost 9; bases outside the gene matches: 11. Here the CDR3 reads CASSPLKGQGSSPLHF. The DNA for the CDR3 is TGTGCCAGCAGCCCTCTCAAAGGACAGGGGAGTTCACCCCTCCACTTT.

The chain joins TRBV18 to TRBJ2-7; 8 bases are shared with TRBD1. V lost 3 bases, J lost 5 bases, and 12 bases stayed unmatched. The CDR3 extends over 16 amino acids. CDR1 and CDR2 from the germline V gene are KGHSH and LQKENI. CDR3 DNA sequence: TGTGCCAGCTCACCTATCGGACAGGGACGTATTGACGAGCAGTACTTC. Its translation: CASSPIGQGRIDEQYF.

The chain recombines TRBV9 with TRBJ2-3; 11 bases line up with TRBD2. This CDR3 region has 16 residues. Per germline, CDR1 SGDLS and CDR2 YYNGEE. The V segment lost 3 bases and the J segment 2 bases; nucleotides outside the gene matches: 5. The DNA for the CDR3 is TGTGCCAGCAGCGCGGGACTAGCGGCTTTCACAGATACGCAGTATTTT. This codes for CASSAGLAAFTDTQYF. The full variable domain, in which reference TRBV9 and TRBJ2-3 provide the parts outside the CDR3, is DSGVTQTPKHLITATGQRVTLRCSPRSGDLSVYWYQQSLDQGLQFLIQYYNGEERAKGNILERFSAQQFPDLHSELNLSSLELGDSALYFCASSAGLAAFTDTQYFGPGTRLTVL.